A single sample gave rise to the 13 T cell receptor beta chains below, sequenced in a study of blood T cell repertoires in COVID-19. Only in-frame clones appear in the TCRdb table, and some are missing; sequencing was by immunoSEQ multiplex PCR. The sample shows approximately 300,000 clones, about 82% of them seen only once. The source material was peripheral blood. These TCRs come from a woman aged 45 to 65 with acute or convalescent COVID-19.

The chain is built from TRBV27 and TRBJ2-5, with a weak D call TRBD1 (7 bases). Germline loops: CDR1 MNHEY, CDR2 SMNVEV (reference sequence). The ends were cut back, 3 bases at V and 5 bases at J, with 10 bases in the middle. This CDR3 comprises 13 residues. CDR3 sequence (DNA): TGTGCCAGCAGTTTCGCAGGGGGGGAGACCCAGTACTTC. Translating it yields CASSFAGGETQYF.

This clone turned up a few times. V is TRBV5-1 and J is TRBJ1-4, with 8 bases that match TRBD1. Germline lookup yields CDR1 SGHRS and CDR2 YFSETQ. V was pared by 5 bases and J by 1 base, with 7 bases of the junction left unmatched. The CDR3 totals 16 residues. CDR3 sequence reads: CASSTGTGITNEKLFF. CDR3 bases: TGCGCCAGCAGTACCGGGACAGGCATAACTAATGAAAAACTGTTTTTT.

The chain joins TRBV25-1 to TRBJ2-1; possibly TRBD1 for D (6 bases). Trimming left V 2 bases short and J 9 bases short, with 20 bases between. Germline lookup yields CDR1 MGHDK and CDR2 SYGVNS. This CDR3 has 16 amino acids. CDR3 nucleotides: TGTGCCAGCAGTGAAGCCGGGACACTGCTGGCCGTTGAGCAGTTCTTC. Protein product: CASSEAGTLLAVEQFF.

The chain carries TRBV21-1 and TRBJ1-2. TRBV21-1 is designated a pseudogene. The CDR3 has 17 amino acids. In nucleotides, the CDR3 is TGTGCCAGCAGCAAAAACGGACTCGCGGTTTTGAACTATGGCTACACCTTC. It codes for CASSKNGLAVLNYGYTF.

About this clone itself: This sample includes further DNA sequences coding for the same CDR3. The V call is TRBV24-1, the J call TRBJ1-5, with 12 bases aligning to TRBD1. Trimming at V came to 9 bases and at J to 3 bases, leaving 2 bases not matched to a gene. The CDR3 contains 14 residues. Per germline, CDR1 KGHDR and CDR2 SFDVKD. CDR3 nucleotides: TGTGCCACCCGGGACAGGGGGCACAATCAGCCCCAGCATTTT. It codes for CATRDRGHNQPQHF.

The chain uses TRBV19 and TRBJ2-5; TRBD2 is a possible D gene (6 bases). CDR1 is LNHDA and CDR2 is SQIVND in the germline V gene (reference sequence). Trimming left V 1 base short and J 2 bases short, with 8 bases between. The CDR3 has 14 residues. The CDR3, as DNA: TGTGCCAGTAGTATAGGGACTACTCAAGAGACCCAGTACTTC. As protein: CASSIGTTQETQYF.

A remark on this clone: This CDR3 is also generated by other DNA sequences in the sample. The gene calls are TRBV18 and TRBJ2-7; 11 bases line up with TRBD1. Germline CDR1 and CDR2: KGHSH and LQKENI. This CDR3 has 15 residues. The V and J ends lost 3 bases and 2 bases, in that order; junction bases with no gene match: 3. The chain's CDR3 is CASSPPGQGAYEQYF. For the CDR3, the DNA is TGTGCCAGCTCACCGCCGGGACAGGGGGCCTACGAGCAGTACTTC. Together with reference TRBV18 and TRBJ2-7, the CDR3 gives the full variable domain: NAGVMQNPRHLVRRRGQEARLRCSPMKGHSHVYWYRQLPEEGLKFMVYLQKENIIDESGMPKERFSAEFPKEGPSILRIQQVVRGDSAAYFCASSPPGQGAYEQYFGPGTRLTVT.

This chain joins TRBV9 and TRBJ1-1; TRBD1 might be the D (6 bases). Trimming stripped 3 bases from V and 7 bases from J, with 22 bases between. This CDR3 is 16 amino acids long. Germline values: CDR1 SGDLS, CDR2 YYNGEE. CDR3 coding DNA: TGTGCCAGCAGCGCAGCGACAACAGGGCGATTGGATGAAGCTTTCTTT. Translating gives CASSAATTGRLDEAFF.

The chain links TRBV6-5 to TRBJ1-6; a possible D gene is TRBD1 (5 bases). Trimming shortened V by 0 bases and J by 14 bases, and 8 bases separated the two germline ends. This CDR3 has 12 residues. CDR1 and CDR2 (germline): MNHEY, SVGAGI. The CDR3 spells CASSYSGGTLHF. The CDR3, as DNA: TGTGCCAGCAGTTACTCGGGGGGAACCCTCCACTTT.

The genes are TRBV12-3 or TRBV12-4 and TRBJ1-5; D is unclear. V was trimmed by 4 bases and J by 3 bases, leaving 7 bases between them. This CDR3 is 13 amino acids long. Here the CDR3 DNA reads TGTGCCAGCAGTTGGGCAGTCAATCAGCCCCAGCATTTT. Amino acid sequence: CASSWAVNQPQHF.

The V and J genes are TRBV4-3 and TRBJ2-1; 9 bases fit TRBD2. Germline CDR1 is LGHNA and CDR2 is YSLEER. The V and J ends lost 4 bases and 8 bases, in that order; junction bases with no gene match: 6. This CDR3 is built from 14 residues. The CDR3 DNA reads as TGCGCCAGCAGCCGTCTAGCGGGACGGGATGAGCAGTTCTTC. Encoded protein: CASSRLAGRDEQFF.

As regards this clone: One junction end disagrees with the germline gene, perhaps due to a read error. The chain combines TRBV7-9 with TRBJ2-1; the match to TRBD2 covers 11 bases. The CDR3 length is 14 residues. Germline V gene data show CDR1 as SEHNR and CDR2 as FQNEAQ (reference sequence). This CDR3 is CASSVAGGPNEQFF. CDR3 DNA sequence: TGTGCCAGCAGCGTAGCGGGAGGGCCCAATGAGCAGTTCTTC.

The chain carries TRBV7-9 and TRBJ2-1; TRBD1 agrees at 8 bases. The CDR3 consists of 18 residues. Germline V lookup: CDR1 SEHNR, CDR2 FQNEAQ (reference sequence). The V and J ends lost 2 bases and 5 bases, in that order; junction bases with no gene match: 14. CDR3 region: CASSLTGTGHPTNNEQFF. The CDR3 DNA follows: TGTGCCAGCAGCTTAACCGGGACAGGACACCCGACCAACAATGAGCAGTTCTTC.